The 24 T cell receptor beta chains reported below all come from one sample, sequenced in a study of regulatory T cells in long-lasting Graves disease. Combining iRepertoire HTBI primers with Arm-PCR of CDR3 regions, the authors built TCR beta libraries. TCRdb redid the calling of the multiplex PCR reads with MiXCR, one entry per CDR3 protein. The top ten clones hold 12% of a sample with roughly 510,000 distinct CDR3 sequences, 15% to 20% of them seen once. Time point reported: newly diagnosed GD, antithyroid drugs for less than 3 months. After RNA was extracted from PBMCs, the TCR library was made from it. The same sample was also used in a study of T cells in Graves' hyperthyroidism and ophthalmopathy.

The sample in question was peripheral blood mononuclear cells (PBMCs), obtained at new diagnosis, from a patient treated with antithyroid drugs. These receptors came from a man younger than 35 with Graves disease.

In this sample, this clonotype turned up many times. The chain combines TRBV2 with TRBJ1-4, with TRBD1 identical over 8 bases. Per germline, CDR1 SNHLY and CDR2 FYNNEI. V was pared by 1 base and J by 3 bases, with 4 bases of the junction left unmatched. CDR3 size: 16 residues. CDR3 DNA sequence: TGTGCCAGCAGTGAAGTTCAGGGGGCAGCTAATGAAAAACTGTTTTTT. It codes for CASSEVQGAANEKLFF.

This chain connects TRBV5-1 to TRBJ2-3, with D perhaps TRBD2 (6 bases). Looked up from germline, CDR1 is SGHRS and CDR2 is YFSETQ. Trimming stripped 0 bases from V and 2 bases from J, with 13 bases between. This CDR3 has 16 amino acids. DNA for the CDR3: TGCGCCAGCAGCTTGGCATCTAGCGAAATCACAGATACGCAGTATTTT. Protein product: CASSLASSEITDTQYF.

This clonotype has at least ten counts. In DNA form, the CDR3 reads TGTGCCTGGAGCGGGAACCCGGCGTCCAATGAGCAGTTCTTC. It encodes CAWSGNPASNEQFF. This chain links TRBV30 with TRBJ2-1, with a possible D match to TRBD2 (5 bases). This CDR3 spans 14 amino acids. Trimming removed 3 bases from V and 6 bases from J, with 15 bases in between. Germline CDR1 reads GTSNPN; CDR2 reads SVGIG (reference sequence). The full variable domain, with the rest looked up from reference TRBV30 and TRBJ2-1, is SQTIHQWPATLVQPVGSPLSLECTVEGTSNPNLYWYRQAAGRGLQLLFYSVGIGQISSEVPQNLSASRPQDRQFILSSKKLLLSDSGFYLCAWSGNPASNEQFFGPGTRLTVL.

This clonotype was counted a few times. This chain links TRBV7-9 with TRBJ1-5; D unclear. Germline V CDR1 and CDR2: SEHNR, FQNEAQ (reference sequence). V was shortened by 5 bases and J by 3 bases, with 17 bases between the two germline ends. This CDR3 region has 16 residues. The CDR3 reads CASSQAGYRDNQPQHF. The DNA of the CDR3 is TGTGCCAGCAGCCAGGCGGGGTATCGTGACAATCAGCCCCAGCATTTT.

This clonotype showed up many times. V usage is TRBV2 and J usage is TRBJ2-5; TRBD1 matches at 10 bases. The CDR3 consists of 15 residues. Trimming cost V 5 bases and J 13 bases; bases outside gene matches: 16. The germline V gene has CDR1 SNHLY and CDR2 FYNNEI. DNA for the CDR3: TGTGCCAGCAGTCGGACAGGGGGTCCTCCAAGAGATGGGTACTTC. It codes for CASSRTGGPPRDGYF.

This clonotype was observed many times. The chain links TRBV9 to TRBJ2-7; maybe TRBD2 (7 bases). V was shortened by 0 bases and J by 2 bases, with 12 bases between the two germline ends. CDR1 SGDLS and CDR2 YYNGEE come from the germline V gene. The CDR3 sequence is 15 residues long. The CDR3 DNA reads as TGTGCCAGCAGCGTAGGCCTAGGGGGGGCCTACGAGCAGTACTTC. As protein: CASSVGLGGAYEQYF.

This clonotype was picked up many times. The CDR3 loop reads CASSLLDRDTEAFF. CDR3 nucleotide sequence: TGCGCCAGCAGCCTACTGGACAGGGACACTGAAGCTTTCTTT. The chain has TRBV5-1 and TRBJ1-1, with TRBD1 identical over 8 bases. This CDR3 is built from 14 residues. Trimming took 4 bases from V and 3 from J; bases not matched to a gene: 5. From germline, CDR1 is SGHRS and CDR2 YFSETQ.

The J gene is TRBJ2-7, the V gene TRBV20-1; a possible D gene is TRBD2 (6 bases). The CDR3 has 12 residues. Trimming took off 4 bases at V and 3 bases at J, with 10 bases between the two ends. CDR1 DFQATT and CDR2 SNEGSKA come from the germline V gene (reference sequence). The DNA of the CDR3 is TGCAGTGCTACCGGGAGCGGCTACGAGCAGTACTTC. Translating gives CSATGSGYEQYF.

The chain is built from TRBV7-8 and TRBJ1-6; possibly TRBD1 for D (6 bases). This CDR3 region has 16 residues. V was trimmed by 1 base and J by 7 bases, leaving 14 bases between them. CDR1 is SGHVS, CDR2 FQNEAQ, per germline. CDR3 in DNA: TGTGCCAGCAGCTTAGAGGATAACAGGGTGAATTCACCCCTCCACTTT. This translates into CASSLEDNRVNSPLHF.

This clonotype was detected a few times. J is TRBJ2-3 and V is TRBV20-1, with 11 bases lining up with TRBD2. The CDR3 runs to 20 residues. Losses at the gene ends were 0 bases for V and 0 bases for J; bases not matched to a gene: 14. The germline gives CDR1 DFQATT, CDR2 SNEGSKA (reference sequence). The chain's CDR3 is CSARDLERSWTSGSTDTQYF. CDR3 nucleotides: TGCAGTGCTAGAGATCTAGAGAGAAGCTGGACTAGCGGGAGCACAGATACGCAGTATTTT.

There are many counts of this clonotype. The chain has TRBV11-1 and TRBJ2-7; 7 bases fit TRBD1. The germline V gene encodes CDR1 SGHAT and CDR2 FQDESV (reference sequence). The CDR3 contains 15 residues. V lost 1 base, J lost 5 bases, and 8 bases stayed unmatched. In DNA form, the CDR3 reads TGTGCCAGCAGCTTAGTTGGACAGGTCGCCGACGAGCAGTACTTC. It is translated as CASSLVGQVADEQYF.

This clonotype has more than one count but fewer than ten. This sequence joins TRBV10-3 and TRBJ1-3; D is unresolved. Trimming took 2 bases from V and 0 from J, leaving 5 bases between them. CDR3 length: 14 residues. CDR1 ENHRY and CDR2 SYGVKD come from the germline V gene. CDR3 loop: CAISEAGSGNTIYF. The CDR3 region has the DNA TGTGCCATCAGTGAGGCCGGCTCTGGAAACACCATATATTTT.

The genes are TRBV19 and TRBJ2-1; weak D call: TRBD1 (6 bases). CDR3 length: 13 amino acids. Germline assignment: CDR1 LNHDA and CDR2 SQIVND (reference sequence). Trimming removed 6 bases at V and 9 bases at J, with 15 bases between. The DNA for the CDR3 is TGTGCCAGTAGGTCTCTACAGGGTCCTGAGCAGTTCTTC. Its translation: CASRSLQGPEQFF.

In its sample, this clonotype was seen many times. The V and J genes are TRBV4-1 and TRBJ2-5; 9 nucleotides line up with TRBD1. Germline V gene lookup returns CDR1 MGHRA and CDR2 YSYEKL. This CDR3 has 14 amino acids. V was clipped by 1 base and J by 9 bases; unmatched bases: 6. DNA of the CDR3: TGCGCCAGCAGCCAAGGACAGGGGGATCACGCCCAGTACTTC. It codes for CASSQGQGDHAQYF.

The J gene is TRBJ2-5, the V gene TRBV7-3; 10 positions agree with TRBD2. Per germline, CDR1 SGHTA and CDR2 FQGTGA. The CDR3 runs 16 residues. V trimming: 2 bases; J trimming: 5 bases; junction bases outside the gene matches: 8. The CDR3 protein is CASSLYSSGSMETQYF. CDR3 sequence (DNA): TGTGCCAGCAGCTTATACTCTAGCGGGAGTATGGAGACCCAGTACTTC.

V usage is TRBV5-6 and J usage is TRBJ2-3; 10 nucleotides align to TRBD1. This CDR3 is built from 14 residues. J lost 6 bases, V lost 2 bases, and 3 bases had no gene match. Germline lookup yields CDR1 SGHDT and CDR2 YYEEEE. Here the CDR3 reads CASSFGTGVDTQYF. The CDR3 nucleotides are TGTGCCAGCAGCTTCGGGACAGGGGTGGATACGCAGTATTTT.

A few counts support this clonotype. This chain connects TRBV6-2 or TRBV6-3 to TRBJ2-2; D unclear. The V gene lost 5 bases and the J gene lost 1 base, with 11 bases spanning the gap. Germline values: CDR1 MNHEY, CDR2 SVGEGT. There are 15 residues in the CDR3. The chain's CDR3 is CASSEWTGNTGELFF. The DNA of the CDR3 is TGTGCCAGCAGTGAATGGACGGGGAACACCGGGGAGCTGTTTTTT.

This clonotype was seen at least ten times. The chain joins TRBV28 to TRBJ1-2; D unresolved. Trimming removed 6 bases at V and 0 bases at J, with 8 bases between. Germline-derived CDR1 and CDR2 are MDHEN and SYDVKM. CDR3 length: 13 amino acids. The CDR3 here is CASRTETNYGYTF. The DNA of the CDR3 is TGTGCCAGCAGGACCGAGACTAACTATGGCTACACCTTC.

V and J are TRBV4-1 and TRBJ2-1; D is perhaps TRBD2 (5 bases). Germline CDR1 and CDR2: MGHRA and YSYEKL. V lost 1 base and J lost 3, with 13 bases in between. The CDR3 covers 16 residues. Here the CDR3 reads CASSQVVGGLYNEQFF. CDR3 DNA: TGCGCCAGCAGCCAAGTTGTCGGAGGCCTCTACAATGAGCAGTTCTTC.

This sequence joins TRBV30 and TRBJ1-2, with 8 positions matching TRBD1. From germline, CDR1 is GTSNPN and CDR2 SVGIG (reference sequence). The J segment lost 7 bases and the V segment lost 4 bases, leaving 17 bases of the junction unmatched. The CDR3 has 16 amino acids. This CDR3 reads CAWTKGAGGLSSGYTF. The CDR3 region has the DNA TGTGCCTGGACTAAGGGGGCAGGGGGCCTGTCCTCTGGCTACACCTTC. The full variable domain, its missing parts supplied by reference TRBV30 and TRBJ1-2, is SQTIHQWPATLVQPVGSPLSLECTVEGTSNPNLYWYRQAAGRGLQLLFYSVGIGQISSEVPQNLSASRPQDRQFILSSKKLLLSDSGFYLCAWTKGAGGLSSGYTFGSGTRLTVV.

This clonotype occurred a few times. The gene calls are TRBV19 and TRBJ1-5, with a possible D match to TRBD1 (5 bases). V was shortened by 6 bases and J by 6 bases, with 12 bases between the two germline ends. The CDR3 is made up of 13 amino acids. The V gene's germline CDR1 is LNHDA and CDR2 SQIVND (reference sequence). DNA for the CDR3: TGTGCCAGTAGGGGGCAGCGGCTTCAGCCCCAGCATTTT. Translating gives CASRGQRLQPQHF.

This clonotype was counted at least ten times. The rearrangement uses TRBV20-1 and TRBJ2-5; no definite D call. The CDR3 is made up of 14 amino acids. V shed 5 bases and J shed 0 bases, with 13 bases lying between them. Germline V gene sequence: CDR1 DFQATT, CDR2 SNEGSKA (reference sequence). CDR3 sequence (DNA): TGCAGTGCTGAGGCTGGAAACAACCAAGAGACCCAGTACTTC. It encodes CSAEAGNNQETQYF.

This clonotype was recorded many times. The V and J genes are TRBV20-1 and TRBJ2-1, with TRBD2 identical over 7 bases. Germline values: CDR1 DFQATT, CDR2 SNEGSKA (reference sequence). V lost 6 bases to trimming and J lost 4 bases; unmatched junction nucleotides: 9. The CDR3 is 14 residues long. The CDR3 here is CSAPQGGKYNEQFF. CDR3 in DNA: TGCAGTGCCCCTCAGGGAGGGAAATACAATGAGCAGTTCTTC.

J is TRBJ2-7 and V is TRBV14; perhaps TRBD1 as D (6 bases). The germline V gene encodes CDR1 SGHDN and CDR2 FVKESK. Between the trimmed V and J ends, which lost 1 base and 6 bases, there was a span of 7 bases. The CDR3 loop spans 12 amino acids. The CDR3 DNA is TGTGCCAGCAGCCAAGTAGGGGGCGAGCAGTACTTC. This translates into CASSQVGGEQYF.